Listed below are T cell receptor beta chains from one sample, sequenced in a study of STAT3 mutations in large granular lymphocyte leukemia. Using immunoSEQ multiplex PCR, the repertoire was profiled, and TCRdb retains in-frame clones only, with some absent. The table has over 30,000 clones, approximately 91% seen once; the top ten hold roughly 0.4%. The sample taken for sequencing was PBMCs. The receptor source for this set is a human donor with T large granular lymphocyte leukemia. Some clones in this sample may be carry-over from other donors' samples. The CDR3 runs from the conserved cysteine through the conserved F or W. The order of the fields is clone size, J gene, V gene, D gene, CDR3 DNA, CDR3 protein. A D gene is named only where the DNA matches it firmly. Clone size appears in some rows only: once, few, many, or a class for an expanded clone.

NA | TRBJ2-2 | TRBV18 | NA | TGTGCCAGCTCACCAAGTCGGCAGAACACCGGGGAGCTGTTTTTT | CASSPSRQNTGELFF
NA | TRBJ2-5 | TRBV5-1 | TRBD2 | TGCGCCAGCAGCTTGGACGAGCGGGGGCCAAAAGAGACCCAGTACTTC | CASSLDERGPKETQYF
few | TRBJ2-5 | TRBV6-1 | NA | TGTGCCAGCAGTGAAATGGGGGGTAAAGAGACCCAGTACTTC | CASSEMGGKETQYF
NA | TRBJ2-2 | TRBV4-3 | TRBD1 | TGCGCCAGCAGCTGGGACAGGGTGGGGCCCGGGGAGCTGTTTTTT | CASSWDRVGPGELFF
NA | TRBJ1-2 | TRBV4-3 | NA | TGCGCCAGCAGCCAAGAACCGGCAGGTTCTAACTATGGCTACACCTTC | CASSQEPAGSNYGYTF
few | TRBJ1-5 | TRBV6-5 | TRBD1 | TGTGCCAGCAGCAGGGACAGGGTATATCAGCCCCAGCATTTT | CASSRDRVYQPQHF
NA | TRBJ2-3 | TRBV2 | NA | TGTGCCAGCAGTGAGACTCGCCCGGTCCCAGATACGCAGTATTTT | CASSETRPVPDTQYF
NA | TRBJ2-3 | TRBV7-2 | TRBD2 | TGTGCCAGCAGCGAACCTAGCGGGGGGGTCACAGATACGCAGTATTTT | CASSEPSGGVTDTQYF
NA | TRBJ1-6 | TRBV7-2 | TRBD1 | TGTGCCAGCAGCTTAGGGGACAGGGGTTCACCCCTCCACTTT | CASSLGDRGSPLHF
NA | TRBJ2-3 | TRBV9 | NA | TGTGCCAGCAGTTTGGAGGCCGATACGCAGTATTTT | CASSLEADTQYF
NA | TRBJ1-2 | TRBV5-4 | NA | TGTGCCAGCAGCTTGGACAGTCTTGGCTACACCTTC | CASSLDSLGYTF
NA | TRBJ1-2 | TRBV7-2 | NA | TGTGCCAGTCGAACTGGGAAAGGGGGATCGGACTATGGCTACACCTTC | CASRTGKGGSDYGYTF
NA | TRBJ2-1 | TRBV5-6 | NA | TGTGCCAGCAATCAGTACAATGAGCAGTTCTTC | CASNQYNEQFF
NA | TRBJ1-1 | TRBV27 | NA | TGTGCCAGCAGTCCCGGACAAACTAACACTGAAGCTTTCTTT | CASSPGQTNTEAFF
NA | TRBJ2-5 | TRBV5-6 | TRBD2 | TGTGCCAGCAGCGCACGTACTAGCGGACCAACAAGTGGCCAGTACTTC | CASSARTSGPTSGQYF
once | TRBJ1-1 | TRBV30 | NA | TGTGCCTGGAGTAGGGCGCTACAGGCGAACACTGAAGCTTTCTTT | CAWSRALQANTEAFF
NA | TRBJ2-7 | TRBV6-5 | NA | TGTGCCAGCAGTTACTCCTTGACAAAACCCTACGAGCAGTACTTC | CASSYSLTKPYEQYF
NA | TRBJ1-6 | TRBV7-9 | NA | TGTGCCAGCAGCAGGACGGACTCCGTATTGAATTCACCCCTCCACTTT | CASSRTDSVLNSPLHF
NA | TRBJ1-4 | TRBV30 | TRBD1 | TGTGCCTTAGGGACAGGGAGTAATGAAAAACTGTTTTTT | CALGTGSNEKLFF
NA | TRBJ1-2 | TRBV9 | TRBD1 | TGTGCCAGCAGTAGACAGGGATCTAACTATGGCTACACCTTC | CASSRQGSNYGYTF
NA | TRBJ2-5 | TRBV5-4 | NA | TGTGCCAGCAGCTTGGGCGGGGATGGGGAAGAGACCCAGTACTTC | CASSLGGDGEETQYF
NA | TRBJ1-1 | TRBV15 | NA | TGTGCCACCAGCATGGAGGGGGGGCTGAACACTGAAGCTTTCTTT | CATSMEGGLNTEAFF
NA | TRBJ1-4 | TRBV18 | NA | TGTGCCAGCTCACCACCCCAGGGGAATGAAAAACTGTTTTTT | CASSPPQGNEKLFF
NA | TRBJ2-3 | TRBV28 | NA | TGTGCCAGCAGCCCCTACAGGGCTGTCACAGATACGCAGTATTTT | CASSPYRAVTDTQYF
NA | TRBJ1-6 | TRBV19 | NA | TGTGCCAGTAGAGGGGCAGGCTCACCCCTCCACTTT | CASRGAGSPLHF
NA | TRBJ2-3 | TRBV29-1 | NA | TGCAGCGTTGTGGCTAGCGCCCCGGATACGCAGTATTTT | CSVVASAPDTQYF
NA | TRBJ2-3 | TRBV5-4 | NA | TGTGCCAGCAGCTTGAAAGGCACAGATACGCAGTATTTT | CASSLKGTDTQYF
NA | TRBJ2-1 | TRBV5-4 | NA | TGTGCCAGCAGCTTGGGGGGCCATGAGCAGTTCTTC | CASSLGGHEQFF
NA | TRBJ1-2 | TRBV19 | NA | TGTGCCAGTAGTATCCCTACCGACTCCAGTGGCTACACCTTC | CASSIPTDSSGYTF
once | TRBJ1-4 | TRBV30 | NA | TGTGCCTACGGGCGGGGGCTCTTAGCGACTAATGAAAAACTGTTTTTT | CAYGRGLLATNEKLFF
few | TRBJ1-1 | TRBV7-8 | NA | TGTGCCAGCAGCTTAGGGGAGACTGAAGCTTTCTTT | CASSLGETEAFF
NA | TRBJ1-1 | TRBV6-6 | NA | TGTGCCAGCAGTCACAGGTGGAACACTGAAGCTTTCTTT | CASSHRWNTEAFF
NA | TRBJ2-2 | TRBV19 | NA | TGTGCCAGTCGGTCTCTAGGACTAATCTTCGGAGGGGAGCTGTTTTTT | CASRSLGLIFGGELFF
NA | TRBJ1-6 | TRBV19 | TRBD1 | TGTGCCAGTACCAGACAGGGGAATAGTTCACCCCTCCACTTT | CASTRQGNSSPLHF
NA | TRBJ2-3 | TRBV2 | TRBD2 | TGTGCCAGCAGTGAGGGACTAGCGGGGGGATCGGGGAGTACGCAGTATTTT | CASSEGLAGGSGSTQYF
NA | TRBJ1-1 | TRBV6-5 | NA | TGTGCCAGCATGACCGGTGACAGGAACACTGAAGCTTTCTTT | CASMTGDRNTEAFF
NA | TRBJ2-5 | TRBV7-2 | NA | TGTGCCAGCAGTCACCCAGGGGAAACAGAGACCCAGTACTTC | CASSHPGETETQYF
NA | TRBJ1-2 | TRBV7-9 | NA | TGTGCCAGCAGCTTAGATGGGGGTAACGACTACACCTTC | CASSLDGGNDYTF
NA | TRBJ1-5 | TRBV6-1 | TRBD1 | TGTGCCAGCAGTGAAGCGCTAGGAACAGGGGGGAATCAGCCCCAGCATTTT | CASSEALGTGGNQPQHF
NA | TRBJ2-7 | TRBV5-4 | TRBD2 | TGTGCCAGCAGCGGAAGCGGGGGGGCCTACGAGCAGTACTTC | CASSGSGGAYEQYF
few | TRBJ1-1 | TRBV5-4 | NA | TGTGCCAGCAGCTCCCAGGGTGGGGTAGAAGCTTTCTTT | CASSSQGGVEAFF
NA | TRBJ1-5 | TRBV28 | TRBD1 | TGTGCCAGCAGTTTATTCGGACAGGGGATGAGCGGACAGCCCCAGCATTTT | CASSLFGQGMSGQPQHF
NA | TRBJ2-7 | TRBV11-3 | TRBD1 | TGTGCCAGCAGTTGGGACAGGGAAGGCGAGCAGTACTTC | CASSWDREGEQYF
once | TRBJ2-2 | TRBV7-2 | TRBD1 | TGTGCCAGCAGCTTCGGACAGGCGGCGAACACCGGGGAGCTGTTTTTT | CASSFGQAANTGELFF